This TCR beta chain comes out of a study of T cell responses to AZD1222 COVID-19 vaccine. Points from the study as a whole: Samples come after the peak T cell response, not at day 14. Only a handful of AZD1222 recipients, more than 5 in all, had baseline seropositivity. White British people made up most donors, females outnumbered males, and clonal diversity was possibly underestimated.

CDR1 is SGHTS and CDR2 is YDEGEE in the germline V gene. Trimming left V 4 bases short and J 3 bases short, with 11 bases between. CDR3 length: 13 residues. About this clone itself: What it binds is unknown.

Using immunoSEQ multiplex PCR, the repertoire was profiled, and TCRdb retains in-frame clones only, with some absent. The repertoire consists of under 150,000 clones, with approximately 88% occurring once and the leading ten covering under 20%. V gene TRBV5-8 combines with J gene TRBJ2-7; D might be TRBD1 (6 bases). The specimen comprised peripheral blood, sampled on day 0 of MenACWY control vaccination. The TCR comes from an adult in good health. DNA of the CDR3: TGTGCCAGCAGCCTGGGGGCCCACTACGAGCAGTACTTC. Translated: CASSLGAHYEQYF.